This T cell receptor (beta chain) was recovered during a study of blood T cell repertoires in COVID-19. Some clones are missing from TCRdb's copy, which holds only in-frame ones; the method was immunoSEQ multiplex PCR. The sample consists of 43,000 or so clones, 87% of them appearing once. Germline CDR1 and CDR2: MDHEN and SYDVKM. The CDR3 covers 14 residues. J gave up 8 bases and V 2 bases, and 3 bases lay outside the gene matches. The origin of this receptor is a woman older than 75 with active COVID-19. The chain employs TRBV28 and TRBJ1-2, with 12 bases that match TRBD1. The sequenced sample was peripheral blood. This CDR3 is CASSLRDRGRGYTF. The CDR3 DNA sequence: TGTGCCAGCAGTTTACGGGACAGGGGGCGCGGCTACACCTTC.